This T cell receptor beta chain originates from a study of cytomegalovirus exposure and HLA in healthy donors. Study-wide context: From some 180 million T cells, an earlier analysis saw roughly 120 million unique TCR beta sequences. Roughly 92 million unique TCRs, all from HLA-typed donors, were included in an early release of the data.

Regarding the study as a whole: When analyzed later, the rates of TCR association showed variation by HLA locus, with DRB1 the most and HLA-C the fewest.

Researchers ran the PCR with 60 Vbeta and 13 Jbeta primers. Some clones are missing from TCRdb's copy, which holds only in-frame ones; the method was immunoSEQ multiplex PCR. Of roughly 120,000 clones listed, 80% are singletons. The CDR3 covers 14 residues. The V segment lost 3 bases and the J segment 3 bases; nucleotides outside the gene matches: 5. Per the germline V gene, CDR1 is MDHEN and CDR2 is SYDVKM. As to this clone: Its antigen is not identified.

Sequenced input: PBMCs. This sequence originates from a man aged 45-60 years in good health and CMV-seronegative. This chain connects TRBV28 to TRBJ2-7; 7 bases line up with TRBD2. The CDR3 is CASSFPGGGYEQYF. CDR3 DNA sequence: TGTGCCAGCAGTTTTCCAGGCGGGGGCTACGAGCAGTACTTC.